This passage covers 11 T cell receptor beta chains from one sample sequenced in a study of blood T cell repertoires in COVID-19. Clones were read by immunoSEQ multiplex PCR, and TCRdb kept only the in-frame ones, dropping some. The sample lists over 90,000 clones, about 85% occurring once. Sequenced material: peripheral blood. The origin of the receptors is a woman aged 45-65 years with COVID-19, enrolled during active disease.

CDR3 in DNA: TGTGCCTGGAGTGAGACAGGGTTTAATTCACCCCTCCACTTT. Its protein is CAWSETGFNSPLHF. V usage is TRBV30 and J usage is TRBJ1-6; 7 bases fit TRBD1. This CDR3 is built from 14 residues. The V and J ends lost 1 base and 6 bases, in that order; junction bases with no gene match: 3. CDR1 is GTSNPN and CDR2 is SVGIG in the germline V gene (reference sequence).

J is TRBJ1-1 and V is TRBV27; D not resolved. The germline gives CDR1 MNHEY, CDR2 SMNVEV (reference sequence). The V end was cut by 3 bases, the J end by 1 base, with 9 bases between. The CDR3 has 14 residues. CDR3 sequence (DNA): TGTGCCAGCAGTTTGGAGCTCCGGAACACTGAAGCTTTCTTT. It is translated as CASSLELRNTEAFF.

This chain connects TRBV5-1 to TRBJ1-1, with 9 bases matching TRBD1. This CDR3 contains 16 residues. Germline trimming cut 4 bases from V and 4 bases from J; bases unmatched to any gene: 11. Germline CDR1 SGHRS, CDR2 YFSETQ. The CDR3 loop reads CASSLGLQGAITEAFF. The CDR3 DNA follows: TGCGCCAGCAGCCTAGGACTACAGGGGGCGATCACTGAAGCTTTCTTT.

The rearrangement uses TRBV4-2 and TRBJ1-5; 10 nucleotides line up with TRBD1. Germline lookup yields CDR1 LGHNA and CDR2 YNFKEQ. The CDR3 runs 17 residues. V trimming: 0 bases; J trimming: 6 bases; junction bases outside the gene matches: 8. The CDR3: CASSQDMGQGILQPQHF. The CDR3 region has the DNA TGTGCCAGCAGCCAAGACATGGGACAGGGGATACTTCAGCCCCAGCATTTT.

J is TRBJ1-1 and V is TRBV7-2; possibly TRBD1 for D (5 bases). V lost 5 bases and J lost 0, with 13 bases in between. Germline CDR1 reads SGHTA; CDR2 reads FQGNSA. The CDR3 runs to 15 residues. In DNA form, the CDR3 reads TGTGCCAGCAGCCTAGGGGCGGGGCTGAACACTGAAGCTTTCTTT. This codes for CASSLGAGLNTEAFF.

The chain recombines TRBV30 with TRBJ1-3, with D perhaps matching TRBD1 (5 bases). The V end lost 0 bases, the J end lost 0 bases, and 6 bases lay between the germline ends. Germline lookup yields CDR1 GTSNPN and CDR2 SVGIG (reference sequence). The CDR3 extends over 14 amino acids. CDR3 amino acids: CAWSVGGSGNTIYF. The CDR3 DNA reads TGTGCCTGGAGTGTCGGGGGCTCTGGAAACACCATATATTTT.

V is TRBV18 and J is TRBJ2-2, with TRBD2 identical over 8 bases. J lost 3 bases, V lost 3 bases, and 3 bases had no gene match. Germline V gene lookup returns CDR1 KGHSH and CDR2 LQKENI. CDR3 size: 15 residues. This CDR3 reads CASSPRGGDTGELFF. The CDR3 region has the DNA TGTGCCAGCTCACCTCGGGGGGGAGACACCGGGGAGCTGTTTTTT.

The rearrangement uses TRBV7-9 and TRBJ1-2; 12 positions agree with TRBD1. Germline assignment: CDR1 SEHNR and CDR2 FQNEAQ (reference sequence). CDR3 length equals 14 residues. V was pared by 4 bases and J by 4 bases, with 1 base of the junction left unmatched. The CDR3 reads CASSSGQGAYGYTF. The DNA for the CDR3 is TGTGCCAGCAGCTCGGGACAGGGGGCCTATGGCTACACCTTC.

The chain links TRBV7-6 to TRBJ2-2, with TRBD2 matching over 9 bases. CDR1 and CDR2 (germline): SGHVS, FNYEAQ. J was trimmed by 4 bases and V by 8 bases; bases with no gene match: 5. The CDR3 runs to 14 residues. The CDR3 here is CASRGAGGTGELFF. CDR3 in DNA: TGTGCCAGCCGAGGAGCGGGGGGCACCGGGGAGCTGTTTTTT.

The chain recombines TRBV9 with TRBJ2-7; 10 bases align to TRBD1. V shed 4 bases and J 4 bases; nucleotides not matched to a gene: 11. Germline V gene sequence: CDR1 SGDLS, CDR2 YYNGEE. CDR3 length: 16 amino acids. The CDR3 DNA sequence: TGTGCCAGCAGCCCTGGAGGGACAGGGGACCTATACGAGCAGTACTTC. Amino acid sequence: CASSPGGTGDLYEQYF.

Only one count was recorded for this clone. This sequence joins TRBV24-1 and TRBJ2-2; 9 bases line up with TRBD1. Trimming at V came to 8 bases and at J to 3 bases, leaving 3 bases not matched to a gene. This CDR3 region has 14 residues. The germline V gene has CDR1 KGHDR and CDR2 SFDVKD. The chain's CDR3 is CATTDRGHTGELFF. CDR3 nucleotides: TGTGCCACCACGGACAGGGGACACACCGGGGAGCTGTTTTTT.